A single sample gave rise to the 8 T cell receptor beta chains below, sequenced in a study of T cells expressing NK-cell markers. No DNA is given; TCRdb re-called the 5' RACE reads and lists each CDR3 protein once. This table holds about 180,000 distinct CDR3 sequences. The specimen was blood T cells: a sorted CD56 or NKG2C T cell subset, CD4+ or CD8+ T cells, or bulk PBMC T cells (not recorded which). These receptors were collected from a man aged 18 to 69 in good health.

This chain joins TRBV19 and TRBJ1-5; TCRdb's D call of TRBD1 is untestable without DNA. This CDR3 region has 14 residues. Germline CDR1 LNHDA, CDR2 SQIVND (reference sequence). This CDR3 is CASTEWGSNQPQHF.

This sequence joins TRBV7-9 and TRBJ1-2; the TCRdb D gene call, TRBD1, has no DNA to confirm it. The germline V gene has CDR1 SEHNR and CDR2 FQNEAQ (reference sequence). The CDR3 is 15 residues long. CDR3 amino acids: CASSAGQGVNYGYTF.

This sequence joins TRBV12-3 or TRBV12-4 and TRBJ1-1; TCRdb's D call of TRBD1 is untestable without DNA. The CDR3 covers 14 residues. This CDR3 reads CASNLGGLNTEAFF.

The V gene is TRBV13, the J gene TRBJ2-4; the D call of TRBD2 rests on TCRdb alone, since no DNA is present to check it. Germline V gives CDR1 PRHDT, CDR2 FYEKMQ (reference sequence). This CDR3 region has 17 residues. Here the CDR3 reads CASSLKGGGLAKNIQYF.

The J gene is TRBJ2-1, the V gene TRBV18; TCRdb's D call, TRBD1, is unchecked because there is no DNA. This CDR3 is built from 13 residues. CDR1 and CDR2 (germline): KGHSH, LQKENI. CDR3 loop: CASSPGASNEQFF.

This chain links TRBV12-3 or TRBV12-4 with TRBJ1-4; the D call of TRBD1 rests on TCRdb alone, since no DNA is present to check it. This CDR3 is 15 amino acids long. CDR3 residues: CASSLRTGGDEKLFF.

The gene calls are TRBV2 and TRBJ2-5; the TCRdb call, TRBD2, lacks DNA for checking. This CDR3 spans 15 amino acids. Germline V gene sequence: CDR1 SNHLY, CDR2 FYNNEI. The CDR3 reads CASRRTSGGEETQYF.

The genes are TRBV4-1 and TRBJ2-5; TCRdb lists TRBD2, though no DNA is available to test this call. Per the germline V gene, CDR1 is MGHRA and CDR2 is YSYEKL. The CDR3 consists of 17 residues. CDR3 sequence: CASSQVGLAGTFETQYF.